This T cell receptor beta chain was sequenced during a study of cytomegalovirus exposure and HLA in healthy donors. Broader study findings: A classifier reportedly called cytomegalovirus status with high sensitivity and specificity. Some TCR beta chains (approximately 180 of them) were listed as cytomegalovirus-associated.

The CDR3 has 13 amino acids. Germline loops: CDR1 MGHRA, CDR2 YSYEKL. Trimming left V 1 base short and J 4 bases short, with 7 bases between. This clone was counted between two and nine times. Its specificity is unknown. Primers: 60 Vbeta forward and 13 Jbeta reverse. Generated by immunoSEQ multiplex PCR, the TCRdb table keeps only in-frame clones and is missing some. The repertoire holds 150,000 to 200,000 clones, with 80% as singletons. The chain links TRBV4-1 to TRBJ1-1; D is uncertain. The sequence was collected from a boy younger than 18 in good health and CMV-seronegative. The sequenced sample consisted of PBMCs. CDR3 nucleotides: TGCGCCAGCAGCCAAGGAGGGTTCACTGAAGCTTTCTTT. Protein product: CASSQGGFTEAFF.